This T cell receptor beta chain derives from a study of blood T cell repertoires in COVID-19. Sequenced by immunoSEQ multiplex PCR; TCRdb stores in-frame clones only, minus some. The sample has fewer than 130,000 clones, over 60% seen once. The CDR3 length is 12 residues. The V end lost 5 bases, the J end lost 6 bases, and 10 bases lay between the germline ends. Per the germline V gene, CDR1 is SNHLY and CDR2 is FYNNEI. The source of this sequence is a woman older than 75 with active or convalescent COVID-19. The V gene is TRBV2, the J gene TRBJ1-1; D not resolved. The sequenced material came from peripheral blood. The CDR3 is CASSQAYAEAFF. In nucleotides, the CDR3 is TGTGCCAGCAGTCAGGCTTACGCTGAAGCTTTCTTT.